Below, one TCR beta chain is given with its context. Its antigen remains unknown. V gave up 2 bases and J gave up 2 bases; unmatched junction bases: 0. The CDR3 totals 14 residues. Germline CDR1 MNHNS, CDR2 SASEGT. These data belong to a study of PD-L1 blockade in urothelial cancer. At the level of the study: About 90% of the roughly 30 patients comprised males who had bladder-origin urothelial cancer. As for prior chemotherapy regimens, patients had received 0 to 3. The study, taken as a whole, reports: Clones that were tumor-associated expanded more in the blood of durable-benefit patients at 3 weeks.

Sequencing used immunoSEQ multiplex PCR; TCRdb keeps in-frame clones, though not all of them. The sample carries roughly 62,000 clones, around 79% recorded once. Source: PBMCs, taken around atezolizumab (anti-PD-L1) treatment. This sequence was found in a man aged 65-85 years with urothelial cancer. The genes are TRBV6-1 and TRBJ2-5; 9 nucleotides match TRBD2. CDR3 in amino acids: CASSELAGQETQYF. DNA for the CDR3: TGTGCCAGCAGTGAACTAGCGGGACAAGAGACCCAGTACTTC.